Listed below are T cell receptor beta chains from one sample, sequenced in a study of blood T cell repertoires in COVID-19. Generated by immunoSEQ multiplex PCR, the TCRdb table keeps only in-frame clones and is missing some. Of approximately 150,000 clones in the sample, 79% were seen once. The sample comprised PBMCs or T cells enriched from blood (not recorded which). These receptors all stem from a woman aged 70-85 years in a cohort exposed to, infected with or recovered from COVID-19 (not recorded which). Both conserved end residues are part of each CDR3. The order of the fields is D gene, clone size, V gene, J gene, CDR3 DNA, CDR3 protein. D genes are given only for firm matches. The size field is filled for only some rows; it gives once, few, many or a size class.

d_gene: TRBD1
abundance: -
v_gene: TRBV6-2/TRBV6-3
j_gene: TRBJ2-3
CDR3nt: TGTGCCAGCAGTTACCAGCTAGACAGGGGGCGCGTATTAGAGACGCAGTATTTT
CDR3aa: CASSYQLDRGRVLETQYF

d_gene: -
abundance: -
v_gene: TRBV19
j_gene: TRBJ2-7
CDR3nt: TGTGCCAGTAGTAGAGGAATCGGCTCCTACGAGCAGTACTTC
CDR3aa: CASSRGIGSYEQYF

d_gene: TRBD2
abundance: -
v_gene: TRBV7-9
j_gene: TRBJ2-5
CDR3nt: TGTGCCAGCAGCTTCACTAGCGGGTATCAAGAGACCCAGTACTTC
CDR3aa: CASSFTSGYQETQYF

d_gene: -
abundance: few
v_gene: TRBV28
j_gene: TRBJ2-1
CDR3nt: TGTGCCAGCGCTAGCCCCCTCTACAATGAGCAGTTCTTC
CDR3aa: CASASPLYNEQFF

d_gene: -
abundance: -
v_gene: TRBV11-2
j_gene: TRBJ2-7
CDR3nt: TGTGCCAGCAGCTTAGTTCAGTACTACGAGCAGTACTTC
CDR3aa: CASSLVQYYEQYF

d_gene: -
abundance: -
v_gene: TRBV5-4
j_gene: TRBJ2-1
CDR3nt: TGTGCCAGCAGCTTGGCCTTTGCGGGTTACAATGAGCAGTTCTTC
CDR3aa: CASSLAFAGYNEQFF

d_gene: -
abundance: -
v_gene: TRBV5-1
j_gene: TRBJ2-7
CDR3nt: TGCGCCAGCAGCTTAGTGGTCACATCGAACCCCTACGAGCAGTACTTC
CDR3aa: CASSLVVTSNPYEQYF

d_gene: -
abundance: -
v_gene: TRBV27
j_gene: TRBJ2-7
CDR3nt: TGTGCCAGCAGTTTATCGTTGGGAGCCTATTACGAGCAGTACTTC
CDR3aa: CASSLSLGAYYEQYF

d_gene: TRBD1
abundance: -
v_gene: TRBV2
j_gene: TRBJ1-5
CDR3nt: TGTGCCAGCAGTGAGCAGGGGGCTTCTAGCAATCAGCCCCAGCATTTT
CDR3aa: CASSEQGASSNQPQHF

d_gene: TRBD2
abundance: -
v_gene: TRBV5-1
j_gene: TRBJ2-7
CDR3nt: TGCGCCAGCAGCTCACTAGCGGGAGGTTCGGGCGAGCAGTACTTC
CDR3aa: CASSSLAGGSGEQYF

d_gene: -
abundance: -
v_gene: TRBV15
j_gene: TRBJ2-7
CDR3nt: TGTGCCACCAGCAGAGATCGGTACTACTACGAGCAGTACTTC
CDR3aa: CATSRDRYYYEQYF

d_gene: -
abundance: once
v_gene: TRBV5-5
j_gene: TRBJ2-5
CDR3nt: TGTGCCCGCCGCAGGGGCCGGGCGGAGACCCAGTACTTC
CDR3aa: CARRRGRAETQYF

d_gene: -
abundance: -
v_gene: TRBV7-2
j_gene: TRBJ2-5
CDR3nt: TGTGCCAGCAGCTTGGGTAGAGAGGTGCAGTGGGAGACCCAGTACTTC
CDR3aa: CASSLGREVQWETQYF

d_gene: -
abundance: once
v_gene: TRBV5-8
j_gene: TRBJ2-2
CDR3nt: TGTGCCAGCACCCCGACAGAAAACACCGGGGAGCTGTTTTTT
CDR3aa: CASTPTENTGELFF

d_gene: -
abundance: few
v_gene: TRBV28
j_gene: TRBJ2-7
CDR3nt: TGTGCCAGCAGTCTATCCGGGGACTCCAGGTTCGAGCAGTACTTC
CDR3aa: CASSLSGDSRFEQYF

d_gene: TRBD1
abundance: once
v_gene: TRBV7-2
j_gene: TRBJ2-5
CDR3nt: TGTGCCAGCAGCTTTGGGACAGAAGAGACCCAGTACTTC
CDR3aa: CASSFGTEETQYF

d_gene: TRBD1
abundance: -
v_gene: TRBV25-1
j_gene: TRBJ1-1
CDR3nt: TGTGCCAGCGTTGGGACAGGCCAAGTCGCTGAAGCTTTCTTT
CDR3aa: CASVGTGQVAEAFF

d_gene: -
abundance: -
v_gene: TRBV11-1
j_gene: TRBJ1-2
CDR3nt: TGTGCCAGCAGCTTAAGAGGGGGATCGGATGGCTACACCTTC
CDR3aa: CASSLRGGSDGYTF

d_gene: -
abundance: -
v_gene: TRBV30
j_gene: TRBJ2-3
CDR3nt: TGTGCCTGGAGTACAGCACTTTCTAGCACAGATACGCAGTATTTT
CDR3aa: CAWSTALSSTDTQYF

d_gene: -
abundance: -
v_gene: TRBV25-1
j_gene: TRBJ1-1
CDR3nt: TGTGCCAGCAGTGAACTCAGGGCTGAGCCTGAAGCTTTCTTT
CDR3aa: CASSELRAEPEAFF

d_gene: -
abundance: few
v_gene: TRBV6-4
j_gene: TRBJ1-2
CDR3nt: TGTGCCAGCAGTCCCGGACAGAACTATGGCTACACCTTC
CDR3aa: CASSPGQNYGYTF

d_gene: TRBD2
abundance: once
v_gene: TRBV2
j_gene: TRBJ2-1
CDR3nt: TGTGCCAGCAGTCCGACTAGCGGGAGGATCAGTGAGCAGTTCTTC
CDR3aa: CASSPTSGRISEQFF

d_gene: -
abundance: -
v_gene: TRBV29-1
j_gene: TRBJ2-5
CDR3nt: TGCAGCGTTGTGTACAGCCGGAACCAAGAGACCCAGTACTTC
CDR3aa: CSVVYSRNQETQYF

d_gene: -
abundance: -
v_gene: TRBV19
j_gene: TRBJ2-7
CDR3nt: TGTGCCAGTAGTCGCCAAGACACCCTCTACGAGCAGTACTTC
CDR3aa: CASSRQDTLYEQYF

d_gene: -
abundance: few
v_gene: TRBV7-6
j_gene: TRBJ2-7
CDR3nt: TGTGCCAGCAGCGAGGCGGGAAGTAGCTACGAGCAGTACTTC
CDR3aa: CASSEAGSSYEQYF

d_gene: TRBD2
abundance: few
v_gene: TRBV6-2/TRBV6-3
j_gene: TRBJ2-7
CDR3nt: TGTGCCAGCAGTTACTACGGCGGGAGGAAGAACGAGCAGTACTTC
CDR3aa: CASSYYGGRKNEQYF

d_gene: TRBD2
abundance: -
v_gene: TRBV16
j_gene: TRBJ2-7
CDR3nt: TGTGCCAGCAGCCAATCCGGACTTGCGGGAGCTATAGAGCAGTACTTC
CDR3aa: CASSQSGLAGAIEQYF

d_gene: TRBD2
abundance: -
v_gene: TRBV25-1
j_gene: TRBJ2-5
CDR3nt: TGTGCCAGCAGTATGGGGGGGACTAGCGGTACCCAAGAGACCCAGTACTTC
CDR3aa: CASSMGGTSGTQETQYF

d_gene: TRBD1
abundance: -
v_gene: TRBV24-1
j_gene: TRBJ2-1
CDR3nt: TGTGCCACCAGTGATCCTCCGGGACAGGGCGACAATGAGCAGTTCTTC
CDR3aa: CATSDPPGQGDNEQFF

d_gene: -
abundance: -
v_gene: TRBV7-9
j_gene: TRBJ2-2
CDR3nt: TGTGCCAGCAGCTTAACTCCGGGAACCGGGGAGCTGTTTTTT
CDR3aa: CASSLTPGTGELFF

d_gene: TRBD1
abundance: -
v_gene: TRBV28
j_gene: TRBJ1-6
CDR3nt: TGTGCCAGCAGTTCGGGACAGGGGAATTCACCCCTCCACTTT
CDR3aa: CASSSGQGNSPLHF

d_gene: -
abundance: -
v_gene: TRBV5-6
j_gene: TRBJ2-2
CDR3nt: TGTGCCAGCAGCTACGGGGACACCGGGGAGCTGTTTTTT
CDR3aa: CASSYGDTGELFF

d_gene: TRBD1
abundance: -
v_gene: TRBV18
j_gene: TRBJ2-5
CDR3nt: TGTGCCAGCTCCCCCGAAGGGACAGGGGGCGCGGAGACCCAGTACTTC
CDR3aa: CASSPEGTGGAETQYF

d_gene: -
abundance: -
v_gene: TRBV15
j_gene: TRBJ2-7
CDR3nt: TGTGCCACCAGCAGAGACGGGTCCTACCACGAGCAGTACTTC
CDR3aa: CATSRDGSYHEQYF

d_gene: -
abundance: -
v_gene: TRBV9
j_gene: TRBJ2-2
CDR3nt: TGTGCCAGCAGCGTCAGACAGGAGAACACCGGGGAGCTGTTTTTT
CDR3aa: CASSVRQENTGELFF

d_gene: TRBD1
abundance: -
v_gene: TRBV28
j_gene: TRBJ1-4
CDR3nt: TGTGCCAGCAGTTTCGCGGACAGGGTAACTAATGAAAAACTGTTTTTT
CDR3aa: CASSFADRVTNEKLFF

d_gene: -
abundance: -
v_gene: TRBV7-2
j_gene: TRBJ1-5
CDR3nt: TGTGCCAGCAGCATAACAGGGAAGGGCAATCAGCCCCAGCATTTT
CDR3aa: CASSITGKGNQPQHF

d_gene: -
abundance: -
v_gene: TRBV10-1
j_gene: TRBJ2-7
CDR3nt: TGCGCCAGCAGTCCTCAGGGTACCTACGAGCAGTACTTC
CDR3aa: CASSPQGTYEQYF

d_gene: -
abundance: -
v_gene: TRBV3-1/TRBV3-2
j_gene: TRBJ2-1
CDR3nt: TGTGCCAGCAGCCAATTGAGCGGCAGGAGGCGGATTGAGCAGTTCTTC
CDR3aa: CASSQLSGRRRIEQFF

d_gene: -
abundance: -
v_gene: TRBV4-1
j_gene: TRBJ1-2
CDR3nt: TGCGCCAGCAGCCAAGATCAGATAATCAACTATGGCTACACCTTC
CDR3aa: CASSQDQIINYGYTF

d_gene: -
abundance: once
v_gene: TRBV9
j_gene: TRBJ1-1
CDR3nt: TGTGCCAGCAGCGTAGCTCCGGCGGGAGGGACGACTGAAGCTTTCTTT
CDR3aa: CASSVAPAGGTTEAFF

d_gene: TRBD1
abundance: -
v_gene: TRBV18
j_gene: TRBJ1-1
CDR3nt: TGTGCCAGCTCCCGGGACAGGGGGCTGAACACTGAAGCTTTCTTT
CDR3aa: CASSRDRGLNTEAFF

d_gene: TRBD2
abundance: -
v_gene: TRBV6-5
j_gene: TRBJ2-7
CDR3nt: TGTGCCAGCAGTCGAAGCGGGGTTACATCCTACGAGCAGTACTTC
CDR3aa: CASSRSGVTSYEQYF

d_gene: TRBD2
abundance: -
v_gene: TRBV5-8
j_gene: TRBJ2-1
CDR3nt: TGTGCCAGCAGCCTAGGACTAGCCCAGAGGGACTACAATGAGCAGTTCTTC
CDR3aa: CASSLGLAQRDYNEQFF

d_gene: -
abundance: once
v_gene: TRBV10-2
j_gene: TRBJ2-7
CDR3nt: TGCGCCAGCAGTGGGACTTCCTCCTACGAGCAGTACTTC
CDR3aa: CASSGTSSYEQYF

d_gene: TRBD2
abundance: -
v_gene: TRBV3-1/TRBV3-2
j_gene: TRBJ2-5
CDR3nt: TGTGCCAGCAGCCATACGACTAGCGGGAGTCCAGAGACCCAGTACTTC
CDR3aa: CASSHTTSGSPETQYF